Listed below are T cell receptor beta chains from one sample, sequenced in a study of T cell repertoires in cytomegalovirus infection. TCRdb recomputed calls from the reads with MiXCR, one row per CDR3 protein. The sample shows fewer than 300,000 distinct CDR3 sequences, about 26% of them seen only once. The sequenced material came from PBMCs. The source of these receptors is a human donor in good health (CMV status not recorded). Some clones in this sample may be carry-over from other donors' samples. The CDR3 runs from the conserved cysteine through the conserved F or W. Fields, in order: CDR3 DNA, CDR3 protein, clone size, D gene, V gene, J gene. The D gene is left open where the match is weak. For some rows the clone size is stated as once, few or many, or as a class when expanded; others skip it.

TGTGCCAGCAGTTATTTCGGGGGGGGCCTTAGCTCCTACAATGAGCAGTTCTTC,CASSYFGGGLSSYNEQFF,few,TRBD2,TRBV6-2/TRBV6-3,TRBJ2-1
TGTGCCACCAGCAGAGAGGAGCCGGGGCTAATCTACGAGCAGTACTTC,CATSREEPGLIYEQYF,-,-,TRBV15,TRBJ2-7
TGTGCCAGCAGGAGGGGCCGGATGAACACCGGGGAGCTGTTTTTT,CASRRGRMNTGELFF,few,-,TRBV28,TRBJ2-2
TGTGCCAGCAGCTCAGCGGGGGGGCAGGGTGAGACCCAGTACTTC,CASSSAGGQGETQYF,-,TRBD2,TRBV28,TRBJ2-5
TGCAGCGTTGAAGGGGTAATTGGCTACACCTTC,CSVEGVIGYTF,-,-,TRBV29-1,TRBJ1-2
TGTGCCAGCAGTTTTCAGGCGGCCACTGAAGCTTTCTTT,CASSFQAATEAFF,-,-,TRBV12-3/TRBV12-4,TRBJ1-1
TGCAGCGTTGCCGCCAGGGTTGGTGAAAAACTGTTTTTT,CSVAARVGEKLFF,-,-,TRBV29-1,TRBJ1-4
TGCAGTGCTAGAGAGGTCGCAGACCAAGAGACCCAGTACTTC,CSAREVADQETQYF,few,-,TRBV20-1,TRBJ2-5
TGTGCCAGCAGCCAATATCCGGGAGGACATCCTGAGCAGTTCTTC,CASSQYPGGHPEQFF,-,TRBD2,TRBV14,TRBJ2-1
TGTGCCAGCAGTTACAGTCAAGAGACCCAGTACTTC,CASSYSQETQYF,few,-,TRBV6-5,TRBJ2-5
TGTGCCACCAGTGATCCGGGACAGCCTAATCAGCCCCAGCATTTT,CATSDPGQPNQPQHF,few,TRBD1,TRBV24-1,TRBJ1-5
TGTGCCAGCAGTTACTCGGTGGTAGCGGGAGGATTCTACGAGCAGTACTTC,CASSYSVVAGGFYEQYF,many,TRBD2,TRBV6-2/TRBV6-3,TRBJ2-7
TGCGCCAGCAGCCAAGAGTCTGGTGCGGAGACGCGCTATGGCTACACCTTC,CASSQESGAETRYGYTF,-,-,TRBV4-1,TRBJ1-2
TGTGCCAGCAGTCCCGGGACAGCAGAGACCCAGTACTTC,CASSPGTAETQYF,-,TRBD1,TRBV27,TRBJ2-5
TGTGCCAGCAGCTACGTGGGACAGGGGACCGGGGCCAACGTCCTGACTTTC,CASSYVGQGTGANVLTF,-,TRBD1,TRBV9,TRBJ2-6
TGTGCCAGCAGTTTAGGAGGGACGGTACTCTACGAGCAGTACTTC,CASSLGGTVLYEQYF,-,-,TRBV28,TRBJ2-7
TGTGCCAGCAGCCCTCGGACTTCCAATGAGCAGTTCTTC,CASSPRTSNEQFF,many,-,TRBV7-2,TRBJ2-1
TGTGCCAGCAGCCGAACCCCGACAGGGGTGGACACTGAAGCTTTCTTT,CASSRTPTGVDTEAFF,many,TRBD1,TRBV7-2,TRBJ1-1
TGCGCCAGCAGCCAAGATGCAACTAGCTACACCGGGGAGCTGTTTTTT,CASSQDATSYTGELFF,many,-,TRBV4-3,TRBJ2-2
TGCGCCAGCAGGAACGGACAGGGAGCCTACGAGCAGTACTTC,CASRNGQGAYEQYF,few,TRBD1,TRBV5-1,TRBJ2-7
TGTGCCAGCAGTGATTATCAGGGATCCTACGAGCAGTACTTC,CASSDYQGSYEQYF,few,-,TRBV25-1,TRBJ2-7
TGTGCCACCAGGGAGGACAGGGGCTATGGCTACACCTTC,CATREDRGYGYTF,-,TRBD1,TRBV24-1,TRBJ1-2
TGCAGTGCTGAAAGGGGTACTGAGAATCAGCCCCAGCATTTT,CSAERGTENQPQHF,few,-,TRBV20-1,TRBJ1-5
TGCGCCAGCAGCCTACTCGGAGAAGGACTTAATTCACCCCTCCACTTT,CASSLLGEGLNSPLHF,-,-,TRBV4-1,TRBJ1-6
TGTGCCATCAGTACGGCAACAGGGAGCGGGGAGACCCAGTACTTC,CAISTATGSGETQYF,few,-,TRBV10-3,TRBJ2-5
TGCAGTGCTAGTCCCGCCGCTGACACTGAAGCTTTCTTT,CSASPAADTEAFF,few,-,TRBV20-1,TRBJ1-1
TGTGCCAGCAGTGAAAACTTTGTGAGTGTTTTAGGCTTC,CASSENFVSVLGF,few,-,TRBV2,TRBJ2-7
TGTGCCAGCAGCCTGACTAGTCTCGGGGAGCTGTTTTTT,CASSLTSLGELFF,few,-,TRBV7-2,TRBJ2-2
TGTGCCAGCAGTTTCGGACAGGGAGTCTACGAGCAGTACTTC,CASSFGQGVYEQYF,few,TRBD1,TRBV6-5,TRBJ2-7
TGTGCCAGCAGAAACAGGGGCCCCCAGCCCCAGCATTTT,CASRNRGPQPQHF,-,TRBD1,TRBV6-2/TRBV6-3,TRBJ1-5
TGCAGTGCTAGAGATGGGACTAGCGGGGGCCTGCAGCAGTACTTC,CSARDGTSGGLQQYF,-,TRBD2,TRBV20-1,TRBJ2-7
TGTGCCAGCAGCGCCCCCACAGGATATAATTCACCCCTCCACTTT,CASSAPTGYNSPLHF,few,-,TRBV7-2,TRBJ1-6
TGCAGTGCTATGGGTGCCCCAAATCAGCCCCAGCATTTT,CSAMGAPNQPQHF,-,-,TRBV20-1,TRBJ1-5
TGTGCCAGCAGCTTAGCGCCTCCATACAATGAGCAGTTCTTC,CASSLAPPYNEQFF,-,-,TRBV7-2,TRBJ2-1
TGTGCCAGCAGTGAAAATAGTTTCGATGAGCAGTTCTTC,CASSENSFDEQFF,many,-,TRBV2,TRBJ2-1
TGTGCCAGCAGTTTGCCAGGGTATGGGGCCAACGTCCTGACTTTC,CASSLPGYGANVLTF,many,-,TRBV28,TRBJ2-6
TGTGCCAGCAGTTACCCAAGGGCAATCATCAATGAGCAGTTCTTC,CASSYPRAIINEQFF,few,-,TRBV6-2/TRBV6-3,TRBJ2-1
TGTGCCAGCAGCCTGGCTGGGACTAGCGGAACCTACGAGCAGTACTTC,CASSLAGTSGTYEQYF,many,TRBD2,TRBV7-2,TRBJ2-7
TGTGCCAGCAGTTCCTCTCGCGATCGGTTCTTC,CASSSSRDRFF,-,-,TRBV28,TRBJ2-1
TGTGCCAGCAGCGAGCGGGAGTTTTCAAACAATGAGCAGTTCTTC,CASSEREFSNNEQFF,-,TRBD2,TRBV6-1,TRBJ2-1
TGTGCCAGCAGTTACGGACAGGGCTTTACTGAAGCTTTCTTT,CASSYGQGFTEAFF,-,TRBD1,TRBV28,TRBJ1-1
TGCAGTGCTAGGGACAGCTACACTGAAGCTTTCTTT,CSARDSYTEAFF,few,-,TRBV20-1,TRBJ1-1
TGTGCCAGCAATGATTTAGCGCGCAACTCCTACGAGCAGTACTTC,CASNDLARNSYEQYF,many,-,TRBV28,TRBJ2-7
TGTGCCAGCAGCCATCCAGGCTATGGCTACACCTTC,CASSHPGYGYTF,many,-,TRBV7-9,TRBJ1-2
TGTGCCAGCAGGGAACAGACCGAAGCTTTCTTT,CASREQTEAFF,-,-,TRBV28,TRBJ1-1
TGCAGCGTCCGGGGACAGACAAATGAGCAGTTCTTC,CSVRGQTNEQFF,-,TRBD1,TRBV29-1,TRBJ2-1
TGTGCCAGCAGCCCGCCTTATGGGACAGAGTCCTACAATGAGCAGTTCTTC,CASSPPYGTESYNEQFF,-,TRBD1,TRBV7-2,TRBJ2-1
TGCGCCAGCAGCGTTCCCGGACTACAGTACTTC,CASSVPGLQYF,few,-,TRBV4-1,TRBJ2-5
TGTGCCAGCAGTTTGGGAGGACACACTAATGAAAAACTGTTTTTT,CASSLGGHTNEKLFF,-,-,TRBV28,TRBJ1-4
TGTGCCAGCAGCTACCGGGACCCAATGTATGGGCAGTTCTTC,CASSYRDPMYGQFF,-,-,TRBV6-2/TRBV6-3,TRBJ2-1
TGCAGTGCCCCGAAGGGTTGGGGAACCGAGCAGTACTTC,CSAPKGWGTEQYF,-,-,TRBV20-1,TRBJ2-7
TGTGCCAGCAGCTCGTCGGGACCGTTCTACTTC,CASSSSGPFYF,few,-,TRBV7-2,TRBJ2-1
TGCAGTGCTAGAGATCGGATCGGGGGGGCCTACGAGCAGTACTTC,CSARDRIGGAYEQYF,few,TRBD2,TRBV20-1,TRBJ2-7